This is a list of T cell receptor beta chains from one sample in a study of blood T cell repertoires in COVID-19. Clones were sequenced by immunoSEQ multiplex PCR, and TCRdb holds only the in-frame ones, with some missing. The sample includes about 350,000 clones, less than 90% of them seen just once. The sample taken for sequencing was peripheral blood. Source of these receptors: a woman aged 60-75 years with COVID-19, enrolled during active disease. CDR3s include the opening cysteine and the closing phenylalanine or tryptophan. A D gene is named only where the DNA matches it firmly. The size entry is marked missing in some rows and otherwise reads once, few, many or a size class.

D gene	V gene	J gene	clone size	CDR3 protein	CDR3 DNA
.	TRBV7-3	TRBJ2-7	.	CASSPSGDEQYF	TGTGCCAGCAGCCCCTCCGGAGACGAGCAGTACTTC
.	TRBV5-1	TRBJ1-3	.	CASSLNFWDNSGNTIYF	TGCGCCAGCAGCTTGAACTTTTGGGACAACTCTGGAAACACCATATATTTT
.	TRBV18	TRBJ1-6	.	CASSPLQGYDSPLHF	TGTGCCAGCTCACCTCTACAGGGTTACGATTCACCCCTCCACTTT
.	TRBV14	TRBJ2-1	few	CASSPTRYAGPEQFF	TGTGCCAGCAGCCCGACAAGGTACGCGGGGCCTGAGCAGTTCTTC
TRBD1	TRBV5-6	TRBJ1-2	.	CASSRPGTGDNYGYTF	TGTGCCAGCAGCCGACCCGGGACAGGGGATAACTATGGCTACACCTTC
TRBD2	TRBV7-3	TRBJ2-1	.	CASSTSGGTNNEQFF	TGTGCCAGCAGCACTAGCGGGGGGACAAACAATGAGCAGTTCTTC
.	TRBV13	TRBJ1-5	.	CASSSNRGGDQPQHF	TGTGCCAGCAGCTCCAACCGGGGTGGGGATCAGCCCCAGCATTTT
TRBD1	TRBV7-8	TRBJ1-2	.	CASSPRTGGLGYGYTF	TGTGCCAGCAGCCCCCGGACAGGGGGCCTCGGCTATGGCTACACCTTC
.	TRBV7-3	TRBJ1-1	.	CASSLGMGGTEAFF	TGTGCCAGCAGCTTGGGTATGGGAGGGACTGAAGCTTTCTTT
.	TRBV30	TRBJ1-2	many	CAWSLIPADYGYTF	TGTGCCTGGAGCCTTATCCCGGCGGACTATGGCTACACCTTC
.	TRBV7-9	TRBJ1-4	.	CASSGGAGNEKLFF	TGTGCCAGCAGCGGCGGGGCGGGGAATGAAAAACTGTTTTTT
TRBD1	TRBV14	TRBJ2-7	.	CASSQAIVRGWKKIYEQYF	TGTGCCAGCAGCCAAGCGATCGTCAGGGGGTGGAAAAAAATCTACGAGCAGTACTTC
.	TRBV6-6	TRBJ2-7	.	CARSKCGPVEQYF	TGTGCCAGGTCTAAGTGCGGGCCAGTGGAGCAGTACTTC
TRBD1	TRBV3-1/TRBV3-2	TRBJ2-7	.	CASSQATFVRGTGLYEQYF	TGTGCCAGCAGCCAAGCGACTTTTGTCCGAGGGACAGGACTTTACGAGCAGTACTTC
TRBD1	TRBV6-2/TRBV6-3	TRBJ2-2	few	CASSQGARGELFF	TGTGCCAGCAGTCAGGGGGCGCGTGGGGAGCTGTTTTTT
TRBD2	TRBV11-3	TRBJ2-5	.	CASSFSGLVQETQYF	TGTGCCAGCAGCTTTAGCGGGCTAGTCCAAGAGACCCAGTACTTC
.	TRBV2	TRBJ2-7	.	CASSEALGGEQYF	TGTGCCAGCAGTGAAGCGCTCGGGGGCGAGCAGTACTTC
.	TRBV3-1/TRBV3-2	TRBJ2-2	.	CASSHAGELFF	TGTGCCAGCAGCCACGCCGGGGAGCTGTTTTTT
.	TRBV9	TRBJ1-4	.	CARNRDLTNEKLFF	TGTGCCAGGAACAGGGACCTAACTAATGAAAAACTGTTTTTT
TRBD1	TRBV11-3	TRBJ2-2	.	CASSSQTGNTGELFF	TGTGCCAGCAGCTCACAGACAGGGAATACCGGGGAGCTGTTTTTT
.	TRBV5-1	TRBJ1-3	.	CASSAEGVSGNTIYF	TGCGCCAGCAGCGCGGAGGGAGTCTCTGGAAACACCATATATTTT
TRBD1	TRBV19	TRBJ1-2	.	CASEGQARYGYTF	TGTGCCAGCGAGGGACAGGCCCGGTATGGCTACACCTTC
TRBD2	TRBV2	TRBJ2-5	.	CASSTGTSGAGETQYF	TGTGCCAGCAGTACCGGGACTAGCGGGGCCGGGGAGACCCAGTACTTC
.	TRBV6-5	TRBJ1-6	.	CASRWARNSPLHF	TGTGCCAGCAGATGGGCCCGAAATTCACCCCTCCACTTT
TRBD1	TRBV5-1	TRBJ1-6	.	CASSLAYRGNSPLHF	TGCGCCAGCAGCTTGGCGTACAGGGGAAATTCACCCCTCCACTTT
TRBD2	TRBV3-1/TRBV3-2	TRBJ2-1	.	CASSQSAGDYNEQFF	TGTGCCAGCAGCCAATCAGCGGGGGACTACAATGAGCAGTTCTTC
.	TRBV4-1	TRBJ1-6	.	CASSQATGSIWNSPLHF	TGCGCCAGCAGCCAAGCCACAGGGTCTATCTGGAATTCACCCCTCCACTTT